The present T cell receptor beta chain was sequenced within a study of OX40 agonist ivuxolimab in advanced cancers. Whole-study context: The patients' treatment was ivuxolimab, an agonistic anti-OX40 (CD134) antibody.

As regards this clone: Its antigen is not identified.

Findings and caveats of the study: CD8+ T cells averaged more expanded clones than CD4+. There was clonal expansion of CD4+ and CD8+ blood T cells by week 6 at 0.1 to 3.0 mg/kg. Low normalized clonal expansion also occurred in some nonresponding patients.

Produced via immunoSEQ multiplex PCR; TCRdb's table is partial and in-frame only. The repertoire holds roughly 63,000 clones, with about 91% as singletons. CDR1 is SGHDT, CDR2 YYEEEE, per germline. V was cut by 3 bases and J by 5 bases, with 9 bases left in between. CDR3 length: 13 amino acids. The genes are TRBV5-6 and TRBJ2-4; perhaps TRBD1 as D (5 bases). The source was CD4+ or CD8+ T cells sorted from blood, collected in a trial of the OX40 agonist ivuxolimab. The receptor was isolated from an adult with an advanced solid tumor such as melanoma, head and neck, liver or kidney cancer. The CDR3 region is CASSSPTENIQYF. Here the CDR3 DNA reads TGTGCCAGCAGCTCCCCGACAGAAAACATTCAGTACTTC.